This record concerns one T cell receptor (beta chain) sequence. Its antigen is not identified. The data originate from a study of T cell responses to AZD1222 COVID-19 vaccine. This CDR3 spans 15 amino acids. Germline V gives CDR1 MNHNS, CDR2 SASEGT. Between the trimmed V and J ends, which lost 2 bases and 7 bases, there was a span of 14 bases. Pooling was applied to second doses at about 4 or about 12 weeks. Produced via immunoSEQ multiplex PCR; TCRdb's table is partial and in-frame only. The sample consists of some 170,000 clones, around 90% of them appearing once. Study results and caveats: There were repertoire samples only from the period after the peak T cell response. Donors were chiefly white British, with a greater number of females, and clonal diversity was perhaps underestimated.

This clonotype was sampled from an adult who received the AZD1222 COVID-19 vaccine. The sample here was peripheral blood, taken 28 days after the second AZD1222 dose. The J gene is TRBJ1-4, the V gene TRBV6-1; D call uncertain. This CDR3 reads CASSEFTFIAEKLFF. CDR3 coding DNA: TGTGCCAGCAGTGAATTTACTTTCATCGCTGAAAAACTGTTTTTT.